A single sample gave rise to the 10 T cell receptor beta chains below, sequenced in a study of tumor and adjacent non-tumor tissue in lung cancer. RNA was extracted from bulk tissue without any cell sorting. This non-tumor lung sample came from over 3 cm beyond the tumor edge. TCRbeta libraries were built with three rounds of nested PCR, modified from ARM-PCR. TCRdb fed the multiplex PCR reads into MiXCR, producing one record per CDR3 protein. The sample lists fewer than 100,000 distinct CDR3 sequences, 80% to 90% occurring once. The specimen sequenced was distant non-tumor lung tissue. These receptors all stem from a man aged 55 to 69 with non-small cell lung cancer.

Of note for this clonotype: One junction end does not reproduce the germline sequence, and a read error may be involved. CDR3 protein: CSARDITVREETQYF. The CDR3, as DNA: TGTAGTGCTAGAGATATCACTGTACGGGAAGAGACCCAGTACTTC. The chain has TRBV20-1 and TRBJ2-5; D unresolved. Germline V gives CDR1 DFQATT, CDR2 SNEGSKA (reference sequence). CDR3 length equals 15 residues.

The chain joins TRBV20-1 to TRBJ2-5; 8 bases agree with TRBD1. Looked up from germline, CDR1 is DFQATT and CDR2 is SNEGSKA (reference sequence). The CDR3 sequence is 14 residues long. J was trimmed by 5 bases and V by 8 bases; bases with no gene match: 13. The chain's CDR3 is CSTGSSRGRETQYF. Written as DNA, the CDR3 is TGCAGTACGGGAAGCTCCAGGGGGCGTGAGACCCAGTACTTC.

This clonotype came up once. A read error may produce the germline difference seen at one junction end. Here the CDR3 DNA reads TGCAGCGTTTGGACTAGGCTCCAAAACATTCACTACTTC. This codes for CSVWTRLQNIHYF. The rearrangement links TRBV29-1 to TRBJ2-4, with 7 nucleotides matching TRBD2. There are 13 residues in the CDR3. The germline V gene has CDR1 SQVTM and CDR2 ANQGSEA.

As to this clonotype: One junction end disagrees with the germline gene, perhaps due to a read error. The chain couples TRBV10-2 to TRBJ2-7; 7 bases are shared with TRBD2. CDR1 and CDR2 from the germline V gene are WSHSY and SAAADI. The length of the CDR3 is 13 residues. CDR3 DNA sequence: TGCGCCAGCACTAGCGGTAGCTCCTACGAGCACTACTTC. It translates to CASTSGSSYEHYF.

The chain recombines TRBV6-2 or TRBV6-3 with TRBJ2-3, with 7 nucleotides matching TRBD2. The CDR3 has 16 residues. Germline V lookup: CDR1 MNHEY, CDR2 SVGEGT. The V segment lost 8 bases and the J segment 6 bases; nucleotides outside the gene matches: 17. The CDR3 loop reads CASGSTSRRAFDTQYF. The CDR3 DNA reads TGTGCCAGCGGATCGACTAGCAGGAGGGCCTTTGATACGCAGTATTTT.

The CDR3 region has the DNA TGTGCCAGCAGTGATCTAGCGGGAGGGCAAGACGGGGAGCTGTTTTTT. It codes for CASSDLAGGQDGELFF. The chain combines TRBV6-1 with TRBJ2-2; TRBD2 aligns across 12 bases. Trimming took 3 bases from V and 7 from J; bases not matched to a gene: 6. CDR3 length equals 16 residues. CDR1 MNHNS and CDR2 SASEGT come from the germline V gene.

The chain recombines TRBV7-9 with TRBJ1-6, with 7 bases that match TRBD1. This CDR3 region has 14 residues. From germline, CDR1 is SEHNR and CDR2 FQNEAQ (reference sequence). The trim removed 6 bases at V and 9 bases at J, leaving 8 bases unmatched. CDR3 residues: CASRRTGRGSPLHF. Written as DNA, the CDR3 is TGTGCCAGCAGGAGGACAGGTAGGGGTTCACCCCTCCACTTT.

On this clonotype itself: Compared with germline, one end of the junction differs, possibly owing to a read error. This sequence joins TRBV6-5 and TRBJ2-6; D may match TRBD1 or TRBD2 (6 bases each). The CDR3 totals 16 residues. Per germline, CDR1 MNHEY and CDR2 SVGAGI. As DNA, the CDR3 is TGTACCAGTAGTTACTCGGAGGGGGTTGGGGCCAACGTCCTGACTTTC. This sequence encodes CTSSYSEGVGANVLTF.

This clonotype was seen just once. One end of the junction does not line up with germline, which may come from a read error. The chain carries TRBV6-4 and TRBJ2-3, with D hard to call. The CDR3 length is 13 residues. Per the germline V gene, CDR1 is MRHNA and CDR2 is SNTAGT. The CDR3 coding sequence is TGTGCCAACAGTGTCTCCAGCACAGATACGCAATATTTT. Amino acid sequence: CANSVSSTDTQYF.

The chain recombines TRBV6-1 with TRBJ2-7; 13 bases are shared with TRBD2. The V gene end was trimmed by 6 bases and the J gene end by 3 bases; junction bases not matched to a gene: 8. Looked up from germline, CDR1 is MNHNS and CDR2 is SASEGT. This CDR3 region has 16 residues. CDR3 sequence reads: CASSLTSGRPFYEQYF. The DNA for the CDR3 is TGTGCCAGCAGCCTGACTAGCGGGAGGCCTTTCTACGAGCAGTACTTC.